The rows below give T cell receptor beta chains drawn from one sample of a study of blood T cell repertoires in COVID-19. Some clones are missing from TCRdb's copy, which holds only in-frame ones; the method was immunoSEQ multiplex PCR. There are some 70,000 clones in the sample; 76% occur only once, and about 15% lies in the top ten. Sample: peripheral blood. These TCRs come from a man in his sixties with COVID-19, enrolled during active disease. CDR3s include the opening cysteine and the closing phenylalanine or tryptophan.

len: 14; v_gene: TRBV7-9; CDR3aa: CASPRVGNTGELFF
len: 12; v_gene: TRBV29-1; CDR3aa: CSGGLSRREQYF
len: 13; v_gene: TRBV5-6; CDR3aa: CASSAGGPREQYF
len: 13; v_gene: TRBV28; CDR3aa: CASSFSLGGDLHF
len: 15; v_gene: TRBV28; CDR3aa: CASSLADRVHQPQHF
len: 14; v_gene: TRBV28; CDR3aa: CASMGDSNNQPQHF
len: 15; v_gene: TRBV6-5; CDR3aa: CASSTRQGAVDTQYF
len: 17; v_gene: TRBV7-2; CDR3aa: CASSLEEAGGYTDTQYF
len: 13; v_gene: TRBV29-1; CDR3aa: CSVNSGYTTEAFF
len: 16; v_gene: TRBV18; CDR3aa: CASSPGGQGAPDTQYF
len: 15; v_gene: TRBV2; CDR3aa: CASSELGRSTDTQYF
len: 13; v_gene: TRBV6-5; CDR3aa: CASRDRRNTEAFF
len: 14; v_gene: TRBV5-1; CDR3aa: CASSLGDTYDEQYF
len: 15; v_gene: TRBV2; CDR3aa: CASRGPDTERYGYTF
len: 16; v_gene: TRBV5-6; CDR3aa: CASSFLDGAVQETQYF
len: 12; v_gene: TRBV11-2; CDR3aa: CASSPLGRQAFF
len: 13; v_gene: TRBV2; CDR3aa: CASRYRGRNEQYF
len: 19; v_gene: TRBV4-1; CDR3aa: CASSQDRAAVGREVGEQYF
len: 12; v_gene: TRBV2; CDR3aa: CASAGGYEKLFF
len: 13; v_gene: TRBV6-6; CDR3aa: CASSLAGGPRQFF
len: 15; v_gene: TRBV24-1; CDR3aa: CATSDFGGTGNTIYF
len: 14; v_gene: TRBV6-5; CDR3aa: CASRWDYRDYGYTF
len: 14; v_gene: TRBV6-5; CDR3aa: CASKLDFSSYEQYF
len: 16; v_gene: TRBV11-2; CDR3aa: CASSLGPSRGRTEAFF
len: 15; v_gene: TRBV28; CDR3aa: CASSSGRGGEEKLFF
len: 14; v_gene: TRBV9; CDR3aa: CASSVRDSNYEQYF
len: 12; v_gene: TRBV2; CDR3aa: CASSPGGEKLFF
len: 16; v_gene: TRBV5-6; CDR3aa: CASRTTSGSYYNEQFF
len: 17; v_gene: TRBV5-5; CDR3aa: CASSWSDREVVSDTIYF
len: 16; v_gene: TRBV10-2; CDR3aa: CASDSRGISGADTQYF
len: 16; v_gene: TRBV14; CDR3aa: CASSQLTGFLNTEAFF
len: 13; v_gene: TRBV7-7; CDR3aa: CASSIDRAGEQFF
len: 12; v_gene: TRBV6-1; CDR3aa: CASSERVYGYTF
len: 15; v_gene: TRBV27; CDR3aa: CASSPIGVNTGELFF
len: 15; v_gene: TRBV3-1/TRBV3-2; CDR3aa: CASSPGGSGTDTQYF
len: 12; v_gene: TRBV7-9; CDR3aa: CASDQGLDGYTF
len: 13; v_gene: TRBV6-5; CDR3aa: CASSSTGIAEAFF
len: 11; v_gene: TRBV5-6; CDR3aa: CASSFRDTQYF
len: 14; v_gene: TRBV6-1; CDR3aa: CASSEYRGTEKLFF
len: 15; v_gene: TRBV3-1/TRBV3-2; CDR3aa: CASSLPMGLQETQYF
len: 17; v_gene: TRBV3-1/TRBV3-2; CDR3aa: CASSQSRLAGTPNEQFF
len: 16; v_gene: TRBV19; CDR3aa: CASSPGTGRYNSPLHF
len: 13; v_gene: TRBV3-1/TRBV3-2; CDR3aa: CASTSGGNYGYTF
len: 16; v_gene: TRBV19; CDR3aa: CASSETGTGAGNTIYF
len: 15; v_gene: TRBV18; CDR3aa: CASSPSGGVYNEQFF
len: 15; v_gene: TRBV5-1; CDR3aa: CASSLGRILSYEQYF
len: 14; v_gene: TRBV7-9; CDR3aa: CASSFPGARNEQFF
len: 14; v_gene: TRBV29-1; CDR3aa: CSVQSGTNGSPLHF
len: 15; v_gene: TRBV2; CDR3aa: CASSEALGMNTEAFF
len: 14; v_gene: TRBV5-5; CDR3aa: CASSQGQIDEKLFF
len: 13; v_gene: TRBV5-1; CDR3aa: CASSRTREETQYF
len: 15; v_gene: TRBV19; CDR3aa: CASSTVSGGRETQYF
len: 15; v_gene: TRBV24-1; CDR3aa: CATSDPSSNTGELFF
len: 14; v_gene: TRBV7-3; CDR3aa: CASSLSLGANVLTF
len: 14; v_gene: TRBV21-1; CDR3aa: CASSKVRDAETQYF
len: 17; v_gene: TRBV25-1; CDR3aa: CASSESGRGISISPLHF
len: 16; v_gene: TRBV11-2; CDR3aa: CASSLDEGASTDTQYF
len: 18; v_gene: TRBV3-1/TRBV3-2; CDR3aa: CASSQGGLAGGYGETQYF